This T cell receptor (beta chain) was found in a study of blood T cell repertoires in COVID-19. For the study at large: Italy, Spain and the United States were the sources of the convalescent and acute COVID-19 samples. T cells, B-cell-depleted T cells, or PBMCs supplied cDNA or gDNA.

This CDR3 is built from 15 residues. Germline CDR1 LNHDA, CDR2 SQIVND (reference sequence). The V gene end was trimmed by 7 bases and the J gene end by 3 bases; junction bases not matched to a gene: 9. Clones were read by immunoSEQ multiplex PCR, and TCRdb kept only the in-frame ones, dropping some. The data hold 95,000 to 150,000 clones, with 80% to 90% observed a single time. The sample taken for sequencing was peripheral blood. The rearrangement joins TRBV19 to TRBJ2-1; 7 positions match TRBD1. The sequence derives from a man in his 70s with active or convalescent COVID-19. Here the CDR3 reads CASTPDRRNYNEQFF. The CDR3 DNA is TGTGCCAGTACGCCGGACAGGCGGAACTACAATGAGCAGTTCTTC.